Listed below are T cell receptor beta chains from one sample, sequenced in a study of molecular identifiers for immune sequencing clone quantification. Using its own MiXCR run on the PCR reads, TCRdb lists one record per CDR3 protein. The repertoire has about 320,000 distinct CDR3 sequences, over 20% of them found once; the top ten carry around 0.76%. Sequenced sample: naive CD8+ T cells from blood, with Jurkat cell RNA spiked in. The receptor source for this set is a human donor in good health. Some libraries in this study had Jurkat cell RNA spiked in. The CDR3 runs from the conserved cysteine through the conserved F or W. D genes are given only for firm matches. The size of a clone is reported for some rows only, either as once, few or many, or as a class for expanded clones.

cdr3_nt: TGTGCCAGCAGTTTCACGGCCGGGCGGGGCAATCAGCCCCAGCATTTT; cdr3_aa: CASSFTAGRGNQPQHF; clone_size: few; j_call: TRBJ1-5; d_call: -; v_call: TRBV12-3/TRBV12-4
cdr3_nt: TGTGCCAGCAGTTTAAGCGGGGGGTTGGTTGGGCAGTTCTTC; cdr3_aa: CASSLSGGLVGQFF; clone_size: many; j_call: TRBJ2-1; d_call: TRBD2; v_call: TRBV12-3/TRBV12-4
cdr3_nt: TGTGCCAGTAGTCCCCATACCGTCCGGGACAGGGACTACGAGCAGTACTTC; cdr3_aa: CASSPHTVRDRDYEQYF; clone_size: few; j_call: TRBJ2-7; d_call: TRBD1; v_call: TRBV19
cdr3_nt: TGCAGCGTGCAGGGGACTGGCTACACCTTC; cdr3_aa: CSVQGTGYTF; clone_size: many; j_call: TRBJ1-2; d_call: -; v_call: TRBV29-1
cdr3_nt: TGTGCCAGCAGCTTAATGAACACTGAAGCTTTCTTT; cdr3_aa: CASSLMNTEAFF; clone_size: many; j_call: TRBJ1-1; d_call: -; v_call: TRBV12-3/TRBV12-4
cdr3_nt: TGCAGTGCTACTAACACTGAAGCTTTCTTT; cdr3_aa: CSATNTEAFF; clone_size: few; j_call: TRBJ1-1; d_call: -; v_call: TRBV20-1
cdr3_nt: TGTGCCAGCGTCCCTAGCGGGGGGGCCTACCGGGCCTACAATGAGCAGTTCTTC; cdr3_aa: CASVPSGGAYRAYNEQFF; clone_size: many; j_call: TRBJ2-1; d_call: TRBD2; v_call: TRBV6-1
cdr3_nt: TGTGCCAGCAGCCAGGGACTAGCGGTAAACCCTAGCACAGATACGCAGTATTTT; cdr3_aa: CASSQGLAVNPSTDTQYF; clone_size: many; j_call: TRBJ2-3; d_call: TRBD2; v_call: TRBV5-6
cdr3_nt: TGTGCCAGCAGTTTGCTAGACAGGGGGGGAACTGAAGCTTTCTTT; cdr3_aa: CASSLLDRGGTEAFF; clone_size: many; j_call: TRBJ1-1; d_call: TRBD1; v_call: TRBV28
cdr3_nt: TGTGCCAGCGATCGGGCAGGGGCCACAGATACGCAGTATTTT; cdr3_aa: CASDRAGATDTQYF; clone_size: few; j_call: TRBJ2-3; d_call: -; v_call: TRBV12-3/TRBV12-4
cdr3_nt: TGTGCCAGCAGTGAAGCTCCGGGGGGGGCCTACGAGCAGTACTTC; cdr3_aa: CASSEAPGGAYEQYF; clone_size: -; j_call: TRBJ2-7; d_call: TRBD2; v_call: TRBV6-1
cdr3_nt: TGTGCCAGCAGCTTTACTAGCGGGGGAAACAGACCCACAGATACGCAGTATTTT; cdr3_aa: CASSFTSGGNRPTDTQYF; clone_size: many; j_call: TRBJ2-3; d_call: TRBD2; v_call: TRBV5-4
cdr3_nt: TGCGCCAGCAGCCCCGCGAGGTCACTCGCCTACGAGCAGTACTTC; cdr3_aa: CASSPARSLAYEQYF; clone_size: -; j_call: TRBJ2-7; d_call: -; v_call: TRBV4-3
cdr3_nt: TGTGCCAGCAGCGTGCCAGATGGTATCTCTGGAAACACCATATATTTT; cdr3_aa: CASSVPDGISGNTIYF; clone_size: many; j_call: TRBJ1-3; d_call: -; v_call: TRBV9
cdr3_nt: TGTGCCAGCAGTTTATCGATCGTACCATCCTACGAGCAGTACTTC; cdr3_aa: CASSLSIVPSYEQYF; clone_size: -; j_call: TRBJ2-7; d_call: -; v_call: TRBV27
cdr3_nt: TGTGCCAGCAGTTTTCAGATGAACACTGAAGCTTTCTTT; cdr3_aa: CASSFQMNTEAFF; clone_size: many; j_call: TRBJ1-1; d_call: -; v_call: TRBV27
cdr3_nt: TGTGCCAGCAGCCAAGAGCCACCCAGGGACAGCTTAACTGAAGCTTTCTTT; cdr3_aa: CASSQEPPRDSLTEAFF; clone_size: few; j_call: TRBJ1-1; d_call: TRBD1; v_call: TRBV14
cdr3_nt: TGTGCCAGCAGTTACTCCTCTAGCACCCACAATGAGCAGTTCTTC; cdr3_aa: CASSYSSSTHNEQFF; clone_size: many; j_call: TRBJ2-1; d_call: -; v_call: TRBV6-5
cdr3_nt: TGTGCCAGCAGCGACAATCCCTTTTCCTACAATGAGCAGTTCTTC; cdr3_aa: CASSDNPFSYNEQFF; clone_size: many; j_call: TRBJ2-1; d_call: -; v_call: TRBV25-1
cdr3_nt: TGCGCCAGCAGCCAAGAGGTCCCGGGGGAAGAGACCCAGTACTTC; cdr3_aa: CASSQEVPGEETQYF; clone_size: -; j_call: TRBJ2-5; d_call: -; v_call: TRBV4-1
cdr3_nt: TGTGCCAGCAGCCGCGGACTGGTCGGCTACGAGCAGTACTTC; cdr3_aa: CASSRGLVGYEQYF; clone_size: -; j_call: TRBJ2-7; d_call: -; v_call: TRBV7-9
cdr3_nt: TGTGCCAGCAGCTTGGACAGGGGAAACTACGAGCAGTACTTC; cdr3_aa: CASSLDRGNYEQYF; clone_size: -; j_call: TRBJ2-7; d_call: TRBD1; v_call: TRBV5-6
cdr3_nt: TGTGCCAGCAGCAAAGGTCAGGGGGAAAGCAGGGAGCTGTTTTTT; cdr3_aa: CASSKGQGESRELFF; clone_size: -; j_call: TRBJ2-2; d_call: -; v_call: TRBV21-1
cdr3_nt: TGTGCCAGCAGCTTCGTGATAAACTCCTATGGCTACACCTTC; cdr3_aa: CASSFVINSYGYTF; clone_size: -; j_call: TRBJ1-2; d_call: -; v_call: TRBV5-6
cdr3_nt: TGCGCCAGCAGCTTGGTGAAGACAGGAGAAGCTTTCTTT; cdr3_aa: CASSLVKTGEAFF; clone_size: many; j_call: TRBJ1-1; d_call: -; v_call: TRBV5-1
cdr3_nt: TGCAGTGCTAGAGATCCTCTAGCGGGAGAGCGAGAGCAGTTCTTC; cdr3_aa: CSARDPLAGEREQFF; clone_size: -; j_call: TRBJ2-1; d_call: TRBD2; v_call: TRBV20-1
cdr3_nt: TGTGCCTGGAGTTGGGACAGGGGGCGTCGGGAGCAGTACTTC; cdr3_aa: CAWSWDRGRREQYF; clone_size: -; j_call: TRBJ2-7; d_call: TRBD1; v_call: TRBV30
cdr3_nt: TGTGCCAGCAGCCTGGGGGGGGACAGTCCCTACGAGCAGTACTTC; cdr3_aa: CASSLGGDSPYEQYF; clone_size: -; j_call: TRBJ2-7; d_call: -; v_call: TRBV4-2
cdr3_nt: TGTGCCAGCAGTCTTATGATAGGGAGTAGCACCGGGGAGCTGTTTTTT; cdr3_aa: CASSLMIGSSTGELFF; clone_size: -; j_call: TRBJ2-2; d_call: -; v_call: TRBV28
cdr3_nt: TGCGCCAGCAGCCGGGGGACTAGCGTCAACAATGAGCAGTTCTTC; cdr3_aa: CASSRGTSVNNEQFF; clone_size: -; j_call: TRBJ2-1; d_call: TRBD2; v_call: TRBV4-3
cdr3_nt: TGTGCCAGCAGTTTACAGCCCAGTCCCCAGCATTTT; cdr3_aa: CASSLQPSPQHF; clone_size: -; j_call: TRBJ1-5; d_call: -; v_call: TRBV6-2/TRBV6-3
cdr3_nt: TGTGCCGGCAGTCCGGACAGGGGGCCTAGCACTGAAGCTTTCTTT; cdr3_aa: CAGSPDRGPSTEAFF; clone_size: -; j_call: TRBJ1-1; d_call: TRBD1; v_call: TRBV27
cdr3_nt: TGTGCCAGCAGCGACCGGGACAGGTTGTTCCCGCAGTATTTT; cdr3_aa: CASSDRDRLFPQYF; clone_size: -; j_call: TRBJ2-3; d_call: TRBD1; v_call: TRBV14
cdr3_nt: TGTGCCAGCAGCTTTAGAGGAGACACCATATATTTT; cdr3_aa: CASSFRGDTIYF; clone_size: few; j_call: TRBJ1-3; d_call: -; v_call: TRBV11-3
cdr3_nt: TGTGCCAGCAGCTCGATCACTAGCGGGAGTGGTTATGGGCAAGAGACCCAGTACTTC; cdr3_aa: CASSSITSGSGYGQETQYF; clone_size: many; j_call: TRBJ2-5; d_call: TRBD2; v_call: TRBV28
cdr3_nt: TGCAGTGCTAGAGAATTAGTGGCGGGAGCGAGATACAATGAGCAGTTCTTC; cdr3_aa: CSARELVAGARYNEQFF; clone_size: -; j_call: TRBJ2-1; d_call: TRBD2; v_call: TRBV20-1
cdr3_nt: TGTGCCAGCAGCTCCAGACAGGGGATGGACACTGAAGCTTTCTTT; cdr3_aa: CASSSRQGMDTEAFF; clone_size: few; j_call: TRBJ1-1; d_call: TRBD1; v_call: TRBV7-9
cdr3_nt: TGTGCCAGCAGTGGGGCGGGGGCTGCCTACGAGCAGTACTTC; cdr3_aa: CASSGAGAAYEQYF; clone_size: few; j_call: TRBJ2-7; d_call: -; v_call: TRBV2
cdr3_nt: TGTGCCAGCAGCGCCTCCGGGACTACCTACGAGCAGTACTTC; cdr3_aa: CASSASGTTYEQYF; clone_size: few; j_call: TRBJ2-7; d_call: TRBD2; v_call: TRBV7-9
cdr3_nt: TGTGCCACCAGCAGAGATCTCGGAGCCGCCACAGATACGCAGTATTTT; cdr3_aa: CATSRDLGAATDTQYF; clone_size: -; j_call: TRBJ2-3; d_call: -; v_call: TRBV15
cdr3_nt: TGTGCCACTGCTGGGGACACAGCACGGAGCACAGATACGCAGTATTTT; cdr3_aa: CATAGDTARSTDTQYF; clone_size: -; j_call: TRBJ2-3; d_call: -; v_call: TRBV7-9
cdr3_nt: TGTGCCAGCAGCTTTCGCGGGGGCAGCACAGATACGCAGTATTTT; cdr3_aa: CASSFRGGSTDTQYF; clone_size: few; j_call: TRBJ2-3; d_call: -; v_call: TRBV7-2
cdr3_nt: TGCAGCGTAACCACGGGGTTACGCAATGAGCAGTTCTTC; cdr3_aa: CSVTTGLRNEQFF; clone_size: many; j_call: TRBJ2-1; d_call: -; v_call: TRBV29-1
cdr3_nt: TGTGCCACCAGTGGCCCGGGACATAAGGGCGAAGAGACCCAGTACTTC; cdr3_aa: CATSGPGHKGEETQYF; clone_size: many; j_call: TRBJ2-5; d_call: -; v_call: TRBV24-1
cdr3_nt: TGCGCCAGCAGCCGGGACAGGGGGCAATTGGAGAACACTGAAGCTTTCTTT; cdr3_aa: CASSRDRGQLENTEAFF; clone_size: many; j_call: TRBJ1-1; d_call: TRBD1; v_call: TRBV5-1